In this sample, the clone carrying this T cell receptor (beta chain) turned up a few times. Its antigen is unidentified. The entry originates in a study of CD8 T cells in ankylosing spondylitis. Overall study findings and caveats: A TCR beta motif of fewer than ten highly homologous variants seemed to mark ankylosing spondylitis blood. Disease-linked clones reportedly concentrated significantly in matched ankylosing spondylitis synovial fluid.

TCRdb analysed the 5' RACE reads with MiXCR anew, one entry per CDR3 protein. The profile shows roughly 440,000 distinct CDR3 sequences, approximately 17% of them singletons. This CDR3 has 12 amino acids. From germline, CDR1 is LGHDT and CDR2 YNNKEL (reference sequence). Between the trimmed V and J ends, which lost 5 bases and 5 bases, there was a span of 9 bases. The chain recombines TRBV3-1 with TRBJ1-2; D gene ambiguous. Material: blood, either unsorted or a sorted T cell fraction (not recorded which). The receptor's source is a male donor with ankylosing spondylitis. The CDR3: CASSDELYGYTF. The CDR3 DNA follows: TGTGCCAGCAGCGATGAATTATATGGCTACACCTTC.